This T cell receptor beta chain was retrieved from a study of T cell responses to AZD1222 COVID-19 vaccine. Turning to this clone: The antigen is not known.

The CDR3 length is 13 residues. V was pared by 6 bases and J by 3 bases, with 12 bases between. Per germline, CDR1 MNHEY and CDR2 SMNVEV (reference sequence). Sequencing used immunoSEQ multiplex PCR; TCRdb keeps in-frame clones, though not all of them. The sample yields under 150,000 clones, approximately 83% seen once. General observations from the study: Repertoire sampling occurred only after the peak T cell response.

Sample: peripheral blood, taken on day 0 of AZD1222 vaccination. The origin of this receptor is an adult in good health. This chain joins TRBV27 and TRBJ2-7; TRBD1 is a possible D gene (5 bases). As DNA, the CDR3 is TGTGCCAGCAGCCCGACAGAGTACTACGAGCAGTACTTC. It codes for CASSPTEYYEQYF.